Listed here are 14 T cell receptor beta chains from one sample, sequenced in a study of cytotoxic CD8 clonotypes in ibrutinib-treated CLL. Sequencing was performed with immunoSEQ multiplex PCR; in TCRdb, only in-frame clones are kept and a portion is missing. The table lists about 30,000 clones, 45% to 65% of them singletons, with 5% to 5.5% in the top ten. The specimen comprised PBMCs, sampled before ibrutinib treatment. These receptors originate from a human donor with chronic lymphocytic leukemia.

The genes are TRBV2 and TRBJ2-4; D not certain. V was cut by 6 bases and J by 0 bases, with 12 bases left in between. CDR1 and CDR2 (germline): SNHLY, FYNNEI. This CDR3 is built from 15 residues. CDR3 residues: CASSPQVLAKNIQYF. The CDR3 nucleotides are TGTGCCAGCAGCCCCCAGGTTTTAGCCAAAAACATTCAGTACTTC.

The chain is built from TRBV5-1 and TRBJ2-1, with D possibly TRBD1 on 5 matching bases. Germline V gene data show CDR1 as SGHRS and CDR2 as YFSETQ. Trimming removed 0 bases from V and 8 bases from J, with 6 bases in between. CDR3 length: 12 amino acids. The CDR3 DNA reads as TGCGCCAGCAGCTTGGGGGGCTATGAGCAGTTCTTC. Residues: CASSLGGYEQFF.

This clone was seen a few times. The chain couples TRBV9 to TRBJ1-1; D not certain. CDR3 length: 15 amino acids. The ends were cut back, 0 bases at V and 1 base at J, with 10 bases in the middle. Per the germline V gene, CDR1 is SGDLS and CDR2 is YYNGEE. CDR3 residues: CASSVGELWNTEAFF. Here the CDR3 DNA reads TGTGCCAGCAGCGTAGGGGAATTGTGGAACACTGAAGCTTTCTTT.

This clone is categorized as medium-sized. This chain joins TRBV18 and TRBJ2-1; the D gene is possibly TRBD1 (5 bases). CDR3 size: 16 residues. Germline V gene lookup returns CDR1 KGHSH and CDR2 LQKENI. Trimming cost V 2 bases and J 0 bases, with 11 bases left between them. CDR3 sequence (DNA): TGTGCCAGCTCACCAAATAGGGGTAACTCCTACAATGAGCAGTTCTTC. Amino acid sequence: CASSPNRGNSYNEQFF. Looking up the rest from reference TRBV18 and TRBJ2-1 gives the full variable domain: NAGVMQNPRHLVRRRGQEARLRCSPMKGHSHVYWYRQLPEEGLKFMVYLQKENIIDESGMPKERFSAEFPKEGPSILRIQQVVRGDSAAYFCASSPNRGNSYNEQFFGPGTRLTVL.

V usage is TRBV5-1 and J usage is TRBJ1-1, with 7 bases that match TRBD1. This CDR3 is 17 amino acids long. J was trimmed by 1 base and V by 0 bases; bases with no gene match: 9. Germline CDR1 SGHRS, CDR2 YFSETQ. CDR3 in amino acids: CASSLVGGTFGNTEAFF. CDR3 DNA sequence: TGCGCCAGCAGCTTGGTAGGGGGCACTTTCGGGAACACTGAAGCTTTCTTT.

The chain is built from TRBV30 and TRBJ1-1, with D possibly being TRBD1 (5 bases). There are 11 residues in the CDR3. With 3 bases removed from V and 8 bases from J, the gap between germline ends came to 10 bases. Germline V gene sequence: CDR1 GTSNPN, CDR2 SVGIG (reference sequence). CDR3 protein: CAWSHGGEAFF. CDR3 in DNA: TGTGCCTGGAGCCACGGGGGGGAAGCTTTCTTT.

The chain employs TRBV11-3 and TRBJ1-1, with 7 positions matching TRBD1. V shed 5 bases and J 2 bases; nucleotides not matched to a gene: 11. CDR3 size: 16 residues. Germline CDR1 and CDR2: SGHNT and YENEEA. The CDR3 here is CASSPGVGQQNTEAFF. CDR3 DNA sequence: TGTGCCAGCAGCCCCGGAGTGGGACAGCAAAACACTGAAGCTTTCTTT.

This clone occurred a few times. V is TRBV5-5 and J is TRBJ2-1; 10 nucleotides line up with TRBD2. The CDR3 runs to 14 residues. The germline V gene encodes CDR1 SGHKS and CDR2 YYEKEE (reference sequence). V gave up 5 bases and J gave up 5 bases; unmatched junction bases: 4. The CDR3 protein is CASRFGLADNEQFF. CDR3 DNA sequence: TGTGCCAGCAGGTTCGGACTAGCGGACAATGAGCAGTTCTTC.

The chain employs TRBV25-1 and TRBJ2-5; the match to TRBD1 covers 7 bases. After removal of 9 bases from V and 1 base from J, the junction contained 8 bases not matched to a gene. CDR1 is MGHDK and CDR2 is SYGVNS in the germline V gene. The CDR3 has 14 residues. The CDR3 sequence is CASAPAGGQETQYF. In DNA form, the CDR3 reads TGTGCCAGTGCCCCGGCAGGGGGCCAAGAGACCCAGTACTTC.

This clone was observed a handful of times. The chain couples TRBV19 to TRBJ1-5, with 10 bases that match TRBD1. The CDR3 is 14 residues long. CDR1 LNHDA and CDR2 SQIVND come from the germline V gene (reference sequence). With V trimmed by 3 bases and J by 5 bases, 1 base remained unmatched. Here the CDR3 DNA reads TGTGCCAGTAGTATCGGACAGGGGGATCAGCCCCAGCATTTT. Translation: CASSIGQGDQPQHF.

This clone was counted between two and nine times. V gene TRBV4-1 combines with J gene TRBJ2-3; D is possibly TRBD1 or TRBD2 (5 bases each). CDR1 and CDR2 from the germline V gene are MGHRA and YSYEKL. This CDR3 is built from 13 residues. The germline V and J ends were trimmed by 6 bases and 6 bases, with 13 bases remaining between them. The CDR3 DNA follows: TGCGCCAGCAGGGAATCAGGGACGGATACGCAGTATTTT. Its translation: CASRESGTDTQYF.

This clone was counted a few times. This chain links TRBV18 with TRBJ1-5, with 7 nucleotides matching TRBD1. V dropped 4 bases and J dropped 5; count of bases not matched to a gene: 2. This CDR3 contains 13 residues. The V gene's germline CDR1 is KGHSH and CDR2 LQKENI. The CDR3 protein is CASSRGTDQPQHF. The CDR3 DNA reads TGTGCCAGCTCACGAGGGACAGATCAGCCCCAGCATTTT.

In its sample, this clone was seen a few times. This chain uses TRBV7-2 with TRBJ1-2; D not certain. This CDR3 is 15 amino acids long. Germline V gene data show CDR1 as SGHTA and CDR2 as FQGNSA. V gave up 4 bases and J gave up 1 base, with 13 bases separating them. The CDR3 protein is CASSSRVLLNYGYTF. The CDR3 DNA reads TGTGCCAGCAGCTCCCGGGTCCTACTTAACTATGGCTACACCTTC.

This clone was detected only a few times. CDR3 residues: CASSLVMLYGYTF. DNA of the CDR3: TGTGCCAGCAGCTTAGTTATGCTCTATGGCTACACCTTC. This chain connects TRBV7-2 to TRBJ1-2; unclear D gene. The length of the CDR3 is 13 residues. Germline V gene data show CDR1 as SGHTA and CDR2 as FQGNSA. Deletions cut 1 base from V and 4 bases from J, with 7 bases between.